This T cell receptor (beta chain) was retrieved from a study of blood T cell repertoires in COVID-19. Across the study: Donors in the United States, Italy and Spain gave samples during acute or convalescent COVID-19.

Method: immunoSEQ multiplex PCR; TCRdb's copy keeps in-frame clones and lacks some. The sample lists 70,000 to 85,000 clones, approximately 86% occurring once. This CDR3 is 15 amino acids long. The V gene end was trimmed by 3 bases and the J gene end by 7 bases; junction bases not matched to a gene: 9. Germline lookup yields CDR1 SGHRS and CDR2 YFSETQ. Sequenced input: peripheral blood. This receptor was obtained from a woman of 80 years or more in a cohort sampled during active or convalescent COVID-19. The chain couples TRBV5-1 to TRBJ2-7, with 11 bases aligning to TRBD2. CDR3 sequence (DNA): TGCGCCAGCAGCTCCATAGCGGGAGGGCCAGGAGAGCAGTACTTC. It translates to CASSSIAGGPGEQYF.